Presented here are 9 T cell receptor beta chains from one specimen sequenced in a study of glioma-infiltrating T cells after dendritic cell vaccination. Sequencing used immunoSEQ multiplex PCR; TCRdb keeps in-frame clones, though not all of them. The sample has fewer than 90,000 clones, around 83% seen once. Regarding time point: after dendritic cell vaccination, including at tumor progression/relapse. Sequenced material: blood, taken after dendritic cell vaccination. The receptor set was obtained from a human donor with glioblastoma.

The chain joins TRBV7-9 to TRBJ1-6; TRBD1 is a possible D gene (5 bases). The CDR3 is 16 residues long. The germline V gene encodes CDR1 SEHNR and CDR2 FQNEAQ (reference sequence). V lost 4 bases, J lost 10 bases, and 20 bases lay in between. CDR3 nucleotide sequence: TGTGCCAGCAGCTCCCTGGGGGAGGGAAAACGATCACCCCTCCACTTT. Translated, it gives CASSSLGEGKRSPLHF.

The chain combines TRBV18 with TRBJ2-5; 7 bases agree with TRBD2. Germline CDR1 reads KGHSH; CDR2 reads LQKENI. This CDR3 contains 16 residues. V lost 3 bases and J lost 7; bases outside the gene matches: 14. The CDR3 bases are TGTGCCAGCTCACCCGGCGTAGGGCGACAGCGGGGGACCCAGTACTTC. This gives the protein CASSPGVGRQRGTQYF.

The chain recombines TRBV21-1 with TRBJ2-7; the D call of TRBD2 is as the table states it, not checked on the DNA. TRBV21-1 is classified as a pseudogene. The CDR3 loop spans 17 amino acids. The CDR3 protein is CASSKGGVAGLSYEQYF. The CDR3 region has the DNA TGTGCCAGCAGCAAAGGAGGGGTAGCGGGTCTCTCCTACGAGCAGTACTTC.

The rearrangement links TRBV11-2 to TRBJ1-3, with a weak D call TRBD1 (5 bases). Germline-derived CDR1 and CDR2 are SGHAT and FQNNGV. V lost 4 bases and J 4 bases, leaving 8 bases between the germline ends. CDR3 length equals 13 residues. For the CDR3, the DNA is TGTGCCAGCAGCTCAGGGTCCGGAAACACCATATATTTT. Encoded protein: CASSSGSGNTIYF.

The gene calls are TRBV5-1 and TRBJ1-2; TRBD1 matches 8 bases. Losses at the gene ends were 1 base for V and 7 bases for J; bases not matched to a gene: 9. The CDR3 has 15 residues. Germline CDR1 is SGHRS and CDR2 is YFSETQ. In nucleotides, the CDR3 is TGCGCCAGCAGCTTGTACTCGGACAGGGCTTCTGGCTACACCTTC. Encoded protein: CASSLYSDRASGYTF.

V and J are TRBV9 and TRBJ1-2; 7 positions match TRBD1. The germline gives CDR1 SGDLS, CDR2 YYNGEE. This CDR3 has 14 amino acids. The V gene end was trimmed by 4 bases and the J gene end by 8 bases; junction bases not matched to a gene: 11. The CDR3 here is CASSPSEGARGYTF. The CDR3 nucleotides are TGTGCCAGCAGCCCATCTGAGGGGGCTAGGGGCTACACCTTC. The whole variable domain, filled in from reference TRBV9 and TRBJ1-2, reads DSGVTQTPKHLITATGQRVTLRCSPRSGDLSVYWYQQSLDQGLQFLIQYYNGEERAKGNILERFSAQQFPDLHSELNLSSLELGDSALYFCASSPSEGARGYTFGSGTRLTVV.

This sequence joins TRBV19 and TRBJ2-1, with TRBD2 matching over 9 bases. The CDR3 runs 15 residues. Per the germline V gene, CDR1 is LNHDA and CDR2 is SQIVND (reference sequence). The V segment lost 5 bases and the J segment 0 bases; nucleotides outside the gene matches: 2. The chain's CDR3 is CASSLAGSSYNEQFF. As DNA, the CDR3 is TGTGCCAGTAGTCTAGCGGGGAGCTCCTACAATGAGCAGTTCTTC.

The chain employs TRBV10-3 and TRBJ1-5, with a weak D call TRBD1 (6 bases). Trimming cost V 2 bases and J 4 bases, with 12 bases left between them. There are 15 residues in the CDR3. Germline V gene lookup returns CDR1 ENHRY and CDR2 SYGVKD. In nucleotides, the CDR3 is TGTGCCATCAGTGAGCAAGGGGGGGATAATCAGCCCCAGCATTTT. This encodes CAISEQGGDNQPQHF.

V usage is TRBV7-3 and J usage is TRBJ2-2, with 9 bases that match TRBD1. Germline CDR1 reads SGHTA; CDR2 reads FQGTGA. The CDR3 is made up of 15 amino acids. After removal of 5 bases from V and 7 bases from J, the junction contained 8 bases not matched to a gene. The CDR3 sequence: CASSEGQGGHGELFF. The CDR3 DNA follows: TGTGCCAGCAGCGAGGGACAGGGAGGGCACGGGGAGCTGTTTTTT.